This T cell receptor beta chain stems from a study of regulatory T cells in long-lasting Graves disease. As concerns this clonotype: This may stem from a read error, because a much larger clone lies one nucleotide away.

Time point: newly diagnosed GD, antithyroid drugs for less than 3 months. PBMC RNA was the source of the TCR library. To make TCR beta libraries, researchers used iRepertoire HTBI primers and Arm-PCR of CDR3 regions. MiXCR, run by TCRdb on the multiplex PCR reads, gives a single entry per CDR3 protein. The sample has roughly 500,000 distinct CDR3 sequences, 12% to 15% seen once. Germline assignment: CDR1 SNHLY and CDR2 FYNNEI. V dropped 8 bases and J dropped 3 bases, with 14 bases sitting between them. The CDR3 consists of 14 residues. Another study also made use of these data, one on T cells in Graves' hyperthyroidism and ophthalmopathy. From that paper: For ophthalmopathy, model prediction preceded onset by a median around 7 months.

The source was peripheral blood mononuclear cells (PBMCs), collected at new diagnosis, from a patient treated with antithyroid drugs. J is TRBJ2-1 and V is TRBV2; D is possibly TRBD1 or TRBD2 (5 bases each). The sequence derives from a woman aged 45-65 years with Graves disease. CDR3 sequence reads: CASCDRDLYNEQFF. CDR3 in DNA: TGTGCCAGCTGCGATAGGGACCTCTACAATGAGCAGTTCTTC.